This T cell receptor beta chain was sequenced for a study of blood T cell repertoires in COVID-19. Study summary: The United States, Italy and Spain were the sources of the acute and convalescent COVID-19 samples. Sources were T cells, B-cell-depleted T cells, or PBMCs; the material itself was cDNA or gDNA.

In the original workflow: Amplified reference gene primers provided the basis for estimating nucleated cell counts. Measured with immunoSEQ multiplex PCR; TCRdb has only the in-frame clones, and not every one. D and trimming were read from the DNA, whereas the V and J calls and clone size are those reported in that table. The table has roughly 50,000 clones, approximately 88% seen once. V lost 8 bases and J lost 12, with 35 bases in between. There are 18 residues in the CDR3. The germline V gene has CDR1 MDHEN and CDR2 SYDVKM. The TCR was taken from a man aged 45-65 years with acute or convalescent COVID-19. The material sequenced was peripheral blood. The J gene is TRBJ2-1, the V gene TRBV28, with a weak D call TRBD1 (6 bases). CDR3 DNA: TGTGCCAGCCCCCCCACAGGGAACGTAATTCCTACGAGCGGCGCGCAGTTCTTC. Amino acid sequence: CASPPTGNVIPTSGAQFF.